The clone carrying this T cell receptor (beta chain) was picked up many times. TCRdb passed the RT-PCR reads through MiXCR, listing each CDR3 protein once. The sample consists of about 680,000 distinct CDR3 sequences, 13% to 15% of them appearing once. The V gene's germline CDR1 is MNHEY and CDR2 SVGAGI. Trimming took off 5 bases at V and 6 bases at J, with 20 bases between the two ends. The length of the CDR3 is 16 residues. The V gene is TRBV6-5, the J gene TRBJ2-1; possibly TRBD1 for D (7 bases). Sequencing was performed on memory CD4+ T cells from blood. This receptor was obtained from a female donor in good health, serving as a healthy control. The CDR3: CASSRAHRGGINEQFF. CDR3 nucleotide sequence: TGTGCCAGCAGTCGCGCCCACAGGGGAGGCATCAATGAGCAGTTCTTC.